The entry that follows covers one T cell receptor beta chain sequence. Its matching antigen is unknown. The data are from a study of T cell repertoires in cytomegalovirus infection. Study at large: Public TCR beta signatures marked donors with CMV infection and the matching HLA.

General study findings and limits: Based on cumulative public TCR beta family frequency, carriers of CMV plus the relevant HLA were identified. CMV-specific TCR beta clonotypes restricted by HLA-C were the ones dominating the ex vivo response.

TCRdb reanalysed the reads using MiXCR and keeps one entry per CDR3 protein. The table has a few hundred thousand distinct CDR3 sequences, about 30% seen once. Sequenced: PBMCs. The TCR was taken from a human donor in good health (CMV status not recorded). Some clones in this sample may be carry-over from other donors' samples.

This CDR3 reads CASSQGIYLDV. In nucleotides, the CDR3 is TGTGCCAGCAGCCAAGGAATCTATTTAGACGTC. J is TRBJ2-7 and V is TRBV14; D is ambiguous. Germline V lookup: CDR1 SGHDN, CDR2 FVKESK. The CDR3 is 11 amino acids.